This record looks at one T cell receptor beta chain sequence and its context. The data were taken from a study of patients and donors after allogeneic stem cell transplantation. Per the germline V gene, CDR1 is KGHSH and CDR2 is LQKENI. The CDR3 runs to 13 residues. With 2 bases removed from V and 5 bases from J, the gap between germline ends came to 10 bases. Each CDR3 protein is one row after TCRdb ran MiXCR on the RT-PCR reads. The sample yields around 30,000 distinct CDR3 sequences, over 7% seen once. This TCR was recovered from a human donor who was either an allogeneic HSCT recipient or a stem cell or donor lymphocyte infusion donor (not recorded which). It is not recorded whose cells these are; they may come from a transplant donor. The V gene is TRBV18, the J gene TRBJ2-7; D is perhaps TRBD1 or TRBD2 (5 bases each). The sample taken for sequencing was blood, either unsorted or a sorted T cell fraction (not recorded which). The CDR3 region has the DNA TGTGCCAGCTCACCATATAGGGACCACGAGCAGTACTTC. Translating gives CASSPYRDHEQYF.